The clone carrying this T cell receptor (beta chain) has a count of ten or more. Its target is not known. Time point of the sample: newly diagnosed GD, antithyroid drugs for less than 3 months. PBMCs provided the RNA from which the TCR library was made. This record belongs to a study of regulatory T cells in long-lasting Graves disease. Assembly of TCR beta libraries relied on iRepertoire HTBI primers together with Arm-PCR of CDR3 regions. MiXCR, applied by TCRdb to the multiplex PCR reads, yields one record per CDR3 protein. The repertoire includes around 420,000 distinct CDR3 sequences, over 12% of them detected once, and roughly 7.7% sits in the top ten. Study-wide results and caveats: Preferential use of TRBV28, TRBJ1-2 and TRBJ2-5 was seen in persistent disease.

V lost 7 bases and J 1 base, leaving 16 bases between the germline ends. The length of the CDR3 is 14 residues. Germline lookup yields CDR1 SQVTM and CDR2 ANQGSEA. These data are also associated with another study on T cells in Graves' hyperthyroidism and ophthalmopathy.

J is TRBJ1-2 and V is TRBV29-1; tentatively, D is TRBD1 (6 bases). The sequencing here drew on peripheral blood mononuclear cells (PBMCs), taken at new diagnosis, from a patient treated with antithyroid drugs. The clonotype originates from a middle-aged woman with Graves disease. CDR3 bases: TGCAGCGCTCCCTTCGGGGGCAGTAACTATGGCTACACCTTC. This translates into CSAPFGGSNYGYTF.